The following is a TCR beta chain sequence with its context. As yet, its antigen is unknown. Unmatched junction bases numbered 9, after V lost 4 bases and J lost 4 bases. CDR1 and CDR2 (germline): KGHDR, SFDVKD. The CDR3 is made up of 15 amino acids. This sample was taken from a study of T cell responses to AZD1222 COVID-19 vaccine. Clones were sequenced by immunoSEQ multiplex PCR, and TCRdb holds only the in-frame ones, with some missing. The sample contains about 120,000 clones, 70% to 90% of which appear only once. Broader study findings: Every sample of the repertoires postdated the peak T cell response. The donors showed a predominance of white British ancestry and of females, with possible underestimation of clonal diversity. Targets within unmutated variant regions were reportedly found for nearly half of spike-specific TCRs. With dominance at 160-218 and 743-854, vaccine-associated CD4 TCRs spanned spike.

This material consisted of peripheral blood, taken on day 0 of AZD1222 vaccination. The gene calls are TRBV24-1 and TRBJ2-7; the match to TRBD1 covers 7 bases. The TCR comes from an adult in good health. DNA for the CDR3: TGTGCCACCAGTGAAGCCGGACAGGAGAAGTACGAGCAGTACTTC. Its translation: CATSEAGQEKYEQYF.